Shown below are 30 T cell receptor beta chains from a single sample sequenced in a study of cytomegalovirus exposure and HLA in healthy donors. This PCR relied on a set of 60 Vbeta primers and 13 Jbeta primers. The repertoire was sequenced with immunoSEQ multiplex PCR; TCRdb's copy has only in-frame clones and lacks some. Seen here are about 190,000 clones, 60% to 80% observed once, and the top ten hold roughly 2%. Sequencing was performed on PBMCs. The receptors were sampled from a woman aged 25 to 39 in good health and CMV-seropositive.

The chain employs TRBV28 and TRBJ2-7; no clear D gene. V was trimmed by 5 bases and J by 5 bases, leaving 7 bases between them. Germline values: CDR1 MDHEN, CDR2 SYDVKM. The CDR3 has 11 amino acids. The CDR3 reads CASSPLHEQYF. The CDR3, as DNA: TGTGCCAGCAGTCCCCTACACGAGCAGTACTTC.

This rearrangement joins TRBV6-5 to TRBJ2-7; 10 bases are a match to TRBD2. Trimming cost V 5 bases and J 2 bases; bases outside gene matches: 3. Germline V lookup: CDR1 MNHEY, CDR2 SVGAGI. The CDR3 extends over 14 amino acids. This chain's CDR3 is CASSVLAGTYEQYF. The CDR3 DNA follows: TGTGCCAGCAGTGTACTAGCGGGGACCTACGAGCAGTACTTC.

V and J are TRBV14 and TRBJ2-1, with TRBD2 identical over 8 bases. This CDR3 is 14 amino acids long. Germline V gene sequence: CDR1 SGHDN, CDR2 FVKESK. Trimming took 2 bases from V and 10 from J; bases not matched to a gene: 7. CDR3 DNA sequence: TGTGCCAGCAGCCAACTCGGACTAGCCGCCGAGCAGTTCTTC. This encodes CASSQLGLAAEQFF.

The chain links TRBV4-3 to TRBJ2-7; a possible D gene is TRBD1 (6 bases). The CDR3 length is 15 residues. V lost 3 bases and J 3 bases, leaving 15 bases between the germline ends. Per germline, CDR1 LGHNA and CDR2 YSLEER. The CDR3 reads CASSQSQTGYYEQYF. CDR3 coding DNA: TGCGCCAGCAGCCAGAGTCAGACAGGATACTACGAGCAGTACTTC.

As DNA, the CDR3 is TGTGCCAGCAGCCCAACTTCTACAGGGGCGCAGTTCTTC. Translation gives CASSPTSTGAQFF. This chain links TRBV7-2 with TRBJ2-1; 7 bases align to TRBD1. There are 13 residues in the CDR3. V lost 5 bases, J lost 12 bases, and 10 bases stayed unmatched. CDR1 SGHTA and CDR2 FQGNSA come from the germline V gene.

This rearrangement joins TRBV29-1 to TRBJ2-3; D is possibly TRBD1 (6 bases). Trimming took 8 bases from V and 0 from J, leaving 9 bases between them. The CDR3 is 12 amino acids. Germline V lookup: CDR1 SQVTM, CDR2 ANQGSEA. This CDR3 is CSLRGSTDTQYF. In DNA form, the CDR3 reads TGCAGCCTTAGGGGGAGCACAGATACGCAGTATTTT.

The genes are TRBV27 and TRBJ1-5; 7 nucleotides match TRBD1. Germline CDR1 reads MNHEY; CDR2 reads SMNVEV (reference sequence). The V and J ends lost 4 bases and 5 bases, in that order; junction bases with no gene match: 8. The CDR3 extends over 15 amino acids. The DNA of the CDR3 is TGTGCCAGCAGTTCTACAGGGGACGTAGATCAGCCCCAGCATTTT. Protein sequence: CASSSTGDVDQPQHF.

This clone appeared once. The genes are TRBV7-8 and TRBJ2-5, with 10 bases fitting TRBD2. Germline V gives CDR1 SGHVS, CDR2 FQNEAQ. This CDR3 region has 14 residues. V trimming: 3 bases; J trimming: 4 bases; junction bases outside the gene matches: 2. The CDR3 bases are TGTGCCAGCAGCTTCGTAGCGGGAGGAGAGACCCAGTACTTC. It codes for CASSFVAGGETQYF.

CDR3 DNA: TGTGCCAGCAGTTTGCAAACAGTCACTAACTATGGCTACACCTTC. It specifies CASSLQTVTNYGYTF. The chain links TRBV28 to TRBJ1-2; no definite D call. The V end lost 3 bases, the J end lost 0 bases, and 11 bases lay between the germline ends. Germline V lookup: CDR1 MDHEN, CDR2 SYDVKM. The CDR3 length is 15 residues.

The chain has TRBV30 and TRBJ1-5, with TRBD1 identical over 7 bases. V was clipped by 1 base and J by 2 bases; unmatched bases: 2. CDR1 is GTSNPN and CDR2 is SVGIG in the germline V gene (reference sequence). There are 14 residues in the CDR3. The CDR3 DNA sequence: TGTGCCTGGAGTGACAGGGGTGGCAATCAGCCCCAGCATTTT. This sequence encodes CAWSDRGGNQPQHF.

The rearrangement uses TRBV6-1 and TRBJ2-5; no clear D gene. The CDR3 is 16 amino acids. V was pared by 0 bases and J by 4 bases, with 15 bases between. CDR1 is MNHNS, CDR2 SASEGT, per germline. Here the CDR3 DNA reads TGTGCCAGCAGTGAAGCACCGACTGGTGGAAGAGAGACCCAGTACTTC. It yields the protein CASSEAPTGGRETQYF.

This sequence joins TRBV5-4 and TRBJ2-3, with D possibly being TRBD2 (5 bases). The CDR3 is 15 amino acids. Germline V lookup: CDR1 SGHNT, CDR2 YYREEE (reference sequence). Trimming removed 2 bases from V and 5 bases from J, with 15 bases in between. The CDR3 DNA follows: TGTGCCAGCAGCTTAAGCGGTTTGGGCGGAGATACGCAGTATTTT. Residues: CASSLSGLGGDTQYF. Complete variable domain (other parts from reference TRBV5-4 and TRBJ2-3): ETGVTQSPTHLIKTRGQQVTLRCSSQSGHNTVSWYQQALGQGPQFIFQYYREEENGRGNFPPRFSGLQFPNYSSELNVNALELDDSALYLCASSLSGLGGDTQYFGPGTRLTVL.

The chain joins TRBV29-1 to TRBJ1-2; 7 bases agree with TRBD1. V lost 6 bases to trimming and J lost 4 bases; unmatched junction nucleotides: 8. This CDR3 spans 13 amino acids. Germline values: CDR1 SQVTM, CDR2 ANQGSEA. The CDR3: CSVGDSRTYGYTF. As DNA, the CDR3 is TGCAGCGTGGGGGACAGCCGAACCTATGGCTACACCTTC.

This sequence joins TRBV7-9 and TRBJ2-5; TRBD2 might be the D (5 bases). V shed 5 bases and J shed 11 bases, with 18 bases lying between them. The CDR3 covers 13 residues. The germline CDR1 and CDR2 sequences are SEHNR and FQNEAQ (reference sequence). The chain's CDR3 is CASSPSDSAHQYF. CDR3 DNA sequence: TGTGCCAGCAGCCCGAGCGATAGCGCCCATCAGTACTTC.

This chain connects TRBV5-1 to TRBJ1-1; maybe TRBD1 (5 bases). Trimming shortened V by 3 bases and J by 11 bases, and 14 bases separated the two germline ends. The CDR3 extends over 12 amino acids. The germline gives CDR1 SGHRS, CDR2 YFSETQ. CDR3 protein: CASSWEKGLAFF. In DNA, the CDR3 is TGCGCCAGCAGCTGGGAAAAGGGGTTGGCTTTCTTT.

V and J are TRBV6-5 and TRBJ2-6; D is perhaps TRBD1 (5 bases). The V end lost 0 bases, the J end lost 2 bases, and 5 bases lay between the germline ends. This CDR3 comprises 15 residues. Germline V gene lookup returns CDR1 MNHEY and CDR2 SVGAGI. CDR3 amino acids: CASSYSRAGANVLTF. The CDR3 DNA reads TGTGCCAGCAGTTACTCCAGGGCTGGGGCCAACGTCCTGACTTTC.

V usage is TRBV5-1 and J usage is TRBJ2-2, with TRBD1 identical over 7 bases. This CDR3 has 14 residues. Germline V gene data show CDR1 as SGHRS and CDR2 as YFSETQ. The V and J ends lost 7 bases and 4 bases, in that order; junction bases with no gene match: 7. CDR3 nucleotides: TGCGCCAGCGCCCCGGGACAGCGCACCGGGGAGCTGTTTTTT. Its protein product is CASAPGQRTGELFF.

The V gene is TRBV28, the J gene TRBJ2-1, with no clear D. CDR1 and CDR2 (germline): MDHEN, SYDVKM. Between the trimmed V and J ends, which lost 2 bases and 7 bases, there was a span of 12 bases. The CDR3 is 14 residues long. Here the CDR3 DNA reads TGTGCCAGCAGTTTAGAATGGAAGAGGAATGAGCAGTTCTTC. Amino acid sequence: CASSLEWKRNEQFF.

This clone was observed a handful of times. J is TRBJ1-6 and V is TRBV28, with 8 bases identical to TRBD1. The CDR3 covers 15 residues. Germline V CDR1 and CDR2: MDHEN, SYDVKM. The J segment lost 6 bases and the V segment lost 10 bases, leaving 11 bases of the junction unmatched. The CDR3 sequence is CATMTGATLNSPLHF. The CDR3 nucleotides read TGTGCCACCATGACAGGGGCGACTCTTAATTCACCCCTCCACTTT.

V is TRBV28 and J is TRBJ2-7; 9 bases line up with TRBD2. J was trimmed by 4 bases and V by 5 bases; bases with no gene match: 6. Germline CDR1 and CDR2: MDHEN and SYDVKM. There are 14 residues in the CDR3. The CDR3 bases are TGTGCCAGCAGTCCCGGGACTAGCTTGTACGAGCAGTACTTC. Translated: CASSPGTSLYEQYF.

This sequence joins TRBV28 and TRBJ2-1; 12 bases are a match to TRBD2. The CDR3 is made up of 15 amino acids. The germline gives CDR1 MDHEN, CDR2 SYDVKM. Losses at the gene ends were 6 bases for V and 7 bases for J; bases not matched to a gene: 7. The CDR3 region is CASRRLAGDLNEQFF. The CDR3 nucleotides are TGTGCCAGCAGGAGACTAGCGGGAGATCTAAATGAGCAGTTCTTC.

The chain uses TRBV28 and TRBJ2-7; D possibly corresponds to TRBD1 (6 bases). Germline lookup yields CDR1 MDHEN and CDR2 SYDVKM. The CDR3 spans 13 residues. V lost 7 bases and J 3 bases, leaving 13 bases between the germline ends. CDR3 sequence: CASTSQGRYEQYF. The CDR3 nucleotides read TGTGCCAGCACCTCTCAGGGGCGCTACGAGCAGTACTTC.

The chain carries TRBV9 and TRBJ2-5; TRBD1 might be the D (6 bases). V lost 0 bases and J lost 2, with 14 bases in between. CDR3 length: 16 amino acids. Germline assignment: CDR1 SGDLS and CDR2 YYNGEE. The DNA for the CDR3 is TGTGCCAGCAGCGTAGCTACAGGGTCAGGGCAAGAGACCCAGTACTTC. Its translation: CASSVATGSGQETQYF.

The gene calls are TRBV5-4 and TRBJ1-4; TRBD1 aligns across 9 bases. The germline V gene has CDR1 SGHNT and CDR2 YYREEE (reference sequence). V lost 4 bases and J lost 2; bases outside the gene matches: 3. The CDR3 is 15 amino acids. The DNA for the CDR3 is TGTGCCAGCAGCCCAGGACAGGGGACTAATGAAAAACTGTTTTTT. Protein product: CASSPGQGTNEKLFF.

This clone appeared a few times. J is TRBJ1-4 and V is TRBV10-1; maybe TRBD1 (5 bases). V shed 10 bases and J shed 3 bases, with 15 bases lying between them. This CDR3 has 14 residues. The germline V gene has CDR1 WNHNN and CDR2 SYGVQD (reference sequence). The CDR3: CATRDGKSNEKLFF. The CDR3, as DNA: TGCGCCACGCGGGACGGAAAGTCTAATGAAAAACTGTTTTTT.

The rearrangement uses TRBV19 and TRBJ2-1, with 9 bases identical to TRBD2. Trimming cost V 1 base and J 2 bases; bases outside gene matches: 3. The CDR3 extends over 16 amino acids. Germline lookup yields CDR1 LNHDA and CDR2 SQIVND (reference sequence). In DNA form, the CDR3 reads TGTGCCAGTAGTATAGCTGCGGGGGGGCCCTACAATGAGCAGTTCTTC. Translation: CASSIAAGGPYNEQFF.

The chain uses TRBV7-9 and TRBJ1-1; 8 bases align to TRBD1. The CDR3 has 15 amino acids. Unmatched junction bases numbered 12, after V lost 2 bases and J lost 10 bases. Germline V gene lookup returns CDR1 SEHNR and CDR2 FQNEAQ (reference sequence). The chain's CDR3 is CASSLREQGVGVAFF. The CDR3 bases are TGTGCCAGCAGCTTACGGGAACAGGGGGTAGGTGTAGCTTTCTTT. The full variable domain, with the rest looked up from reference TRBV7-9 and TRBJ1-1, is DTGVSQNPRHKITKRGQNVTFRCDPISEHNRLYWYRQTLGQGPEFLTYFQNEAQLEKSRLLSDRFSAERPKGSFSTLEIQRTEQGDSAMYLCASSLREQGVGVAFFGQGTRLTVV.

A few counts support this clone. V is TRBV5-6 and J is TRBJ1-5; 7 bases match TRBD1. V was clipped by 4 bases and J by 0 bases; unmatched bases: 7. From germline, CDR1 is SGHDT and CDR2 YYEEEE. This CDR3 is 16 amino acids long. The DNA for the CDR3 is TGTGCCAGCAGCCCCCAGGGGGGAGTTAGCAATCAGCCCCAGCATTTT. It codes for CASSPQGGVSNQPQHF.

The V gene is TRBV7-6, the J gene TRBJ2-1, with a weak D call TRBD1 (5 bases). Between the trimmed V and J ends, which lost 1 base and 8 bases, there was a span of 15 bases. Germline values: CDR1 SGHVS, CDR2 FNYEAQ. The CDR3 covers 15 residues. The CDR3 loop is CASSLVSLLGDEQFF. The CDR3 DNA reads as TGTGCCAGCAGCTTAGTGTCTCTCCTAGGGGATGAGCAGTTCTTC.

There are a few counts of this clone. V and J are TRBV30 and TRBJ1-1, with D hard to call. The CDR3 extends over 13 amino acids. CDR1 GTSNPN and CDR2 SVGIG come from the germline V gene (reference sequence). The ends were cut back, 4 bases at V and 3 bases at J, with 12 bases in the middle. The CDR3 bases are TGTGCCTGGACAGAGGTTCCGGACACTGAAGCTTTCTTT. Translated: CAWTEVPDTEAFF. The variable domain in full, completed from reference TRBV30 and TRBJ1-1, reads SQTIHQWPATLVQPVGSPLSLECTVEGTSNPNLYWYRQAAGRGLQLLFYSVGIGQISSEVPQNLSASRPQDRQFILSSKKLLLSDSGFYLCAWTEVPDTEAFFGQGTRLTVV.